Listed below are T cell receptor beta chains from one sample, sequenced in a study of PD-1 blockade in classical Hodgkin lymphoma. Assay: immunoSEQ multiplex PCR; the TCRdb copy retains only in-frame clones and omits some. In the table there are roughly 42,000 clones, approximately 64% of which are singletons. Source: peripheral blood mononuclear cells (PBMCs), taken at baseline. The receptors shown here come from a human donor with classical Hodgkin lymphoma. CDR3s include the opening cysteine and the closing phenylalanine or tryptophan. A D gene is named only where the DNA matches it firmly. Clone sizes are given selectively: once, few, many, or a class where the clone is expanded.

j_call clone_size d_call v_call cdr3_aa cdr3_nt
TRBJ1-1 NA NA TRBV4-3 CASSQRPAMEALLTEAFF TGCGCCAGCAGCCAACGCCCGGCGATGGAGGCCCTCCTCACTGAAGCTTTCTTT
TRBJ2-1 once NA TRBV28 CASSPLGGGPPNEQFF TGTGCCAGCAGTCCTCTAGGGGGAGGGCCACCAAATGAGCAGTTCTTC
TRBJ2-1 NA TRBD2 TRBV4-1 CASSFLLAGANNEQFF TGCGCCAGCAGCTTTCTTCTAGCGGGGGCGAACAATGAGCAGTTCTTC
TRBJ1-1 once NA TRBV28 CASKFPGTLNTEAFF TGTGCCAGCAAGTTTCCCGGGACATTGAACACTGAAGCTTTCTTT
TRBJ2-7 once NA TRBV25-1 CASSIGTGNSYEQYF TGTGCCAGCAGTATAGGAACAGGGAACTCCTACGAGCAGTACTTC
TRBJ2-7 NA NA TRBV7-2 CASSFSAGTLFGEQYF TGTGCCAGCAGCTTTTCAGCCGGGACTCTGTTTGGCGAGCAGTACTTC
TRBJ2-3 NA NA TRBV6-5 CASSNYREDTQYF TGTGCCAGCAGTAATTACAGGGAAGATACGCAGTATTTT
TRBJ2-3 NA TRBD2 TRBV6-5 CASSYSGEPADTQYF TGTGCCAGCAGTTACAGCGGGGAGCCGGCAGATACGCAGTATTTT
TRBJ1-1 NA NA TRBV4-2 CASSQEEGVGTEAFF TGTGCCAGCAGCCAAGAGGAGGGGGTGGGCACTGAAGCTTTCTTT
TRBJ2-1 NA NA TRBV6-1 CASTDGNEQFF TGTGCCAGCACCGACGGTAATGAGCAGTTCTTC
TRBJ2-7 few TRBD1 TRBV5-1 CASSWTGGREQYF TGCGCCAGCAGCTGGACAGGGGGACGCGAGCAGTACTTC
TRBJ1-5 few NA TRBV4-1 CASSQEPGGSNQPQHF TGCGCCAGCAGCCAAGAACCCGGGGGGAGCAATCAGCCCCAGCATTTT
TRBJ2-7 NA NA TRBV5-4 CASSELPREQYF TGTGCCAGCAGCGAGCTACCCCGGGAGCAGTACTTC
TRBJ2-2 NA TRBD2 TRBV7-9 CASSPLAGGLTGELFF TGTGCCAGCAGCCCCCTAGCGGGAGGTCTCACCGGGGAGCTGTTTTTT
TRBJ2-1 few NA TRBV5-4 CASSSGQPNEQFF TGTGCCAGCAGTTCCGGACAGCCGAATGAGCAGTTCTTC
TRBJ1-1 NA NA TRBV7-3 CASSLMGRRTEAFF TGTGCCAGCAGCTTAATGGGGAGGAGGACTGAAGCTTTCTTT
TRBJ1-1 NA TRBD1 TRBV19 CASSIVGQDTEAFF TGTGCCAGTAGTATAGTCGGACAGGACACTGAAGCTTTCTTT
TRBJ2-5 NA TRBD1 TRBV14 CASSFRDRQETQYF TGTGCCAGCAGCTTCCGGGACAGACAAGAGACCCAGTACTTC